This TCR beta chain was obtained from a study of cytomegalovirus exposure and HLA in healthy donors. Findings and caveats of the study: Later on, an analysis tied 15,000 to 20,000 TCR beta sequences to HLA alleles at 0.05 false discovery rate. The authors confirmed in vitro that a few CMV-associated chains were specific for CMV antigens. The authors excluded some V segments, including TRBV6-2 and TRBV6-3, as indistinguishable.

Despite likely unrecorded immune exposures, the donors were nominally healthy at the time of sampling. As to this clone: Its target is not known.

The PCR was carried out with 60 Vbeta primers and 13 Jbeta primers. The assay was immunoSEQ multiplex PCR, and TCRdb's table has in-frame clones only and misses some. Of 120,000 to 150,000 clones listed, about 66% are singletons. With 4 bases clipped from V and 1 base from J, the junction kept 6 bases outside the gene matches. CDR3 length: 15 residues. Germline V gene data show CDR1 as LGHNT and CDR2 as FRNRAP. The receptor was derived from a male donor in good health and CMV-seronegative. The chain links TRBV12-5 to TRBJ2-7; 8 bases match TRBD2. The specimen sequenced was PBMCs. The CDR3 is CASGSQRGPSYEQYF. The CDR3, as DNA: TGTGCTAGTGGTTCCCAGCGGGGGCCGTCCTACGAGCAGTACTTC. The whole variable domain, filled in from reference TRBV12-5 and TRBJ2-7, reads DARVTQTPRHKVTEMGQEVTMRCQPILGHNTVFWYRQTMMQGLELLAYFRNRAPLDDSGMPKDRFSAEMPDATLATLKIQPSEPRDSAVYFCASGSQRGPSYEQYFGPGTRLTVT.